The clone carrying this TCR beta chain came up many times. What it binds is unknown. Time point indicated: newly diagnosed GD, antithyroid drugs for less than 3 months. RNA isolated from PBMCs was used to make the TCR library. The sample comes from a study of regulatory T cells in long-lasting Graves disease. General observations from the study: In persistent patients, shared public clonotypes (about 2,800) outnumbered those in new patients (almost 1,000).

Building of the TCR beta libraries involved iRepertoire HTBI primers and Arm-PCR of CDR3 regions. TCRdb redid the calling of the multiplex PCR reads with MiXCR, one entry per CDR3 protein. The repertoire holds under 800,000 distinct CDR3 sequences, with 15% to 20% as singletons. Germline V gene lookup returns CDR1 SNHLY and CDR2 FYNNEI. V was pared by 6 bases and J by 3 bases, with 17 bases between. CDR3 length: 16 residues. The sample also formed part of further work on T cells in Graves' hyperthyroidism and ophthalmopathy. This second report adds: A model of 13 V-J pairs discriminated ophthalmopathy from stable hyperthyroidism.

The rearrangement joins TRBV2 to TRBJ2-2, with a tentative D call TRBD1 (6 bases). The sequence came from a woman in her thirties with Graves disease. The material was peripheral blood mononuclear cells (PBMCs), obtained at new diagnosis, from a patient treated with antithyroid drugs. CDR3 sequence: CASSFGQTDYTGELFF. The CDR3 DNA reads as TGTGCCAGCAGCTTCGGACAGACCGATTACACCGGGGAGCTGTTTTTT.